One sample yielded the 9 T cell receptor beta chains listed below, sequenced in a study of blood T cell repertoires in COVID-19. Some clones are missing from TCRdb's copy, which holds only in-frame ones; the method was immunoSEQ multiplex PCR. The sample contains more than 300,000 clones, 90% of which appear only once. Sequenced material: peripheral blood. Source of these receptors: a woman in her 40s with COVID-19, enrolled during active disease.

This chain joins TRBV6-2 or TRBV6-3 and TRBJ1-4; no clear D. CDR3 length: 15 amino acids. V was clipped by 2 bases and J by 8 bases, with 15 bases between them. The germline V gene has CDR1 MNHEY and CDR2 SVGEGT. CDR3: CASSYRRGPREKLFF. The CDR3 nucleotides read TGTGCCAGCAGTTACCGCCGAGGGCCGCGGGAAAAACTGTTTTTT.

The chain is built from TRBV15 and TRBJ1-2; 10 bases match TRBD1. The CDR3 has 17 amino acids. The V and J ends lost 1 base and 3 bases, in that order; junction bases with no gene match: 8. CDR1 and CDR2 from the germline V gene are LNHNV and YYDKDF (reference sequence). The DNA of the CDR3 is TGTGCCACCAGCAGAGTGGGGCGGACAGGGGGTGACTATGGCTACACCTTC. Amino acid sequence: CATSRVGRTGGDYGYTF.

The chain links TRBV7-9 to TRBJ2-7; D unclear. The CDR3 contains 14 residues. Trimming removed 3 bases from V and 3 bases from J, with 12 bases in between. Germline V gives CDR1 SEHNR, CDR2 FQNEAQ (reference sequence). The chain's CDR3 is CASSFVGGRYEQYF. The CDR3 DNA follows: TGTGCCAGCAGCTTCGTCGGCGGTCGCTACGAGCAGTACTTC.

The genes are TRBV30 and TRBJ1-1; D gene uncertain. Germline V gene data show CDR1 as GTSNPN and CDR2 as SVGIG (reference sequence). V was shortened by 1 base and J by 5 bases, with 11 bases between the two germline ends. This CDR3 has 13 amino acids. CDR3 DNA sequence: TGTGCCTGGAGTGGTTACCGGCGGACTGAAGCTTTCTTT. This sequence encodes CAWSGYRRTEAFF.

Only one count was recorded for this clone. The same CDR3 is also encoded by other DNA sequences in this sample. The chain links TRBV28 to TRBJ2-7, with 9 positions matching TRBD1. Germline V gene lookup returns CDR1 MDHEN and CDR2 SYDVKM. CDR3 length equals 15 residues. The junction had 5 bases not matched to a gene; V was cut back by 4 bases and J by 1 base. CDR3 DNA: TGTGCCAGCAGTTCTCCGGGGACAGGGTCCTACGAGCAGTACTTC. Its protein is CASSSPGTGSYEQYF.

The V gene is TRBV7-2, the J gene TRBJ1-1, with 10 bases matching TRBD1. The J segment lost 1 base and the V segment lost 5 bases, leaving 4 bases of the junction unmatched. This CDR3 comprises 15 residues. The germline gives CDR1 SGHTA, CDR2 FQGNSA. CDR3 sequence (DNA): TGTGCCAGCAGCCCGGGACAGGGGCGGAACACTGAAGCTTTCTTT. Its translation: CASSPGQGRNTEAFF.

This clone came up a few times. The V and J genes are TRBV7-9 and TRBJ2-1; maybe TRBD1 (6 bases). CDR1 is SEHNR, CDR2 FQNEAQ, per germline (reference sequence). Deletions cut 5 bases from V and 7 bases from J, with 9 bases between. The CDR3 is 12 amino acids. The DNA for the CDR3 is TGTGCCAGCAGCGCGACAGGAAATGAGCAGTTCTTC. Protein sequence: CASSATGNEQFF.

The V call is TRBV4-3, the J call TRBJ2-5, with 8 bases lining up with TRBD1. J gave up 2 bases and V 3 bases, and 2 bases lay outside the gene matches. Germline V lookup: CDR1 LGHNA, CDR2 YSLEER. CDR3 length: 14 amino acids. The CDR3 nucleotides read TGCGCCAGCAGCCAGGGACAGGTTCAAGAGACCCAGTACTTC. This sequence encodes CASSQGQVQETQYF.

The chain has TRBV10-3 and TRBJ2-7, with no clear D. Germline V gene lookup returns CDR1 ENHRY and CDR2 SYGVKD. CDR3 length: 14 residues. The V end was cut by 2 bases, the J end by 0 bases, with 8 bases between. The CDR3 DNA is TGTGCCATCAGTGAGCTAGGCGACTCCTACGAGCAGTACTTC. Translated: CAISELGDSYEQYF.